The T cell receptor (beta chain) under discussion was sequenced for a study of blood T cell repertoires in COVID-19. About the study: COVID-19 samples from acute and convalescent phases originated in the United States, Italy and Spain. PBMCs, B-cell-depleted T cells, or T cells were the source of the cDNA or gDNA that made up the material.

Only in-frame clones appear in the TCRdb table, and some are missing; sequencing was by immunoSEQ multiplex PCR. In the table there are fewer than 300,000 clones, approximately 90% of which are singletons. Material: peripheral blood. The source is a man between 60 and 75 years old who had recovered from COVID-19.

The CDR3 coding sequence is TGTGCCAGCACCCCAACTAGCGGGGGGATGGACGAGCAGTACTTC. It codes for CASTPTSGGMDEQYF. This chain connects TRBV6-5 to TRBJ2-7; 12 nucleotides match TRBD2. The germline V gene has CDR1 MNHEY and CDR2 SVGAGI. Unmatched junction bases numbered 9, after V lost 7 bases and J lost 5 bases. CDR3 size: 15 residues.